The TCR beta chain under discussion was sequenced for a study of shared clonotypes between healthy human individuals. Study conclusions and caveats: Naive CD4 clonotypes were shared across a handful of donors at 4% to 5%. Large sequencing depth failed to make sorted-subset sequencing complete, rarefaction showed.

The CDR3 runs to 14 residues. CDR1 and CDR2 from the germline V gene are MDHEN and SYDVKM. Trimming left V 6 bases short and J 4 bases short, with 14 bases between. Only CD45RO-negative cells positively selected for CCR7 counted as naive CD8 cells, so terminally differentiated effector memory CD45RA+ cells were excluded. Profiled with immunoSEQ multiplex PCR; TCRdb holds only in-frame clones, not every one. The sample has around 550,000 clones; around 96% are singletons. Remarks on this clone: What it binds is not known.

The specimen sequenced was naive CD8+ T cells sorted from blood. The chain is built from TRBV28 and TRBJ2-3; perhaps TRBD2 as D (5 bases). This receptor was taken from a young woman in good health. The CDR3 DNA reads as TGTGCCAGCAGACTCAGGTGGGGAGCAGATACGCAGTATTTT. As protein: CASRLRWGADTQYF.